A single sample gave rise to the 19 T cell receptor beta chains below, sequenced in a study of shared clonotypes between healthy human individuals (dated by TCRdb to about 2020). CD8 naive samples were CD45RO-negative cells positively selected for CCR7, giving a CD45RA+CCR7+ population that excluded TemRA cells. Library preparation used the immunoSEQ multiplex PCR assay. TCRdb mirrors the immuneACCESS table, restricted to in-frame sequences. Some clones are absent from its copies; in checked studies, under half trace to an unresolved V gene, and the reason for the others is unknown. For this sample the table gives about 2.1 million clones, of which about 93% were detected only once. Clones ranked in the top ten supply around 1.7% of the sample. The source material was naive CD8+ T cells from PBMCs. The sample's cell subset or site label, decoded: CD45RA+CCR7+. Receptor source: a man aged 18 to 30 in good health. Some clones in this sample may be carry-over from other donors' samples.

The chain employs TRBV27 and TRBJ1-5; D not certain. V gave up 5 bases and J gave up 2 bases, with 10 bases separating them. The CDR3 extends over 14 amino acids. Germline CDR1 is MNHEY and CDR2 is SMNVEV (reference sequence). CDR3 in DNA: TGTGCCAGCAGTGTAGGGTATGGCAATCAGCCCCAGCATTTT. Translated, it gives CASSVGYGNQPQHF.

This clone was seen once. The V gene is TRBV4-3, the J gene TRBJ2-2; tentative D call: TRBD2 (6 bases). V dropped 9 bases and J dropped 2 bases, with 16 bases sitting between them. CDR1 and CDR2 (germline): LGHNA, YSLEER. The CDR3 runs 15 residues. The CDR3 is CASGEVAQNTGELFF. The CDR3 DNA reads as TGCGCCAGTGGGGAGGTGGCCCAAAACACCGGGGAGCTGTTTTTT.

The CDR3 protein is CASSYIGGGGTETQYF. The CDR3 bases are TGTGCCAGCAGTTACATCGGGGGAGGGGGCACAGAGACCCAGTACTTC. The J gene is TRBJ2-5, the V gene TRBV6-6; possibly TRBD1 or TRBD2 for D (7 bases each). The CDR3 has 16 residues. V shed 2 bases and J shed 4 bases, with 17 bases lying between them. Germline V gives CDR1 MNHNY, CDR2 SVGAGI (reference sequence).

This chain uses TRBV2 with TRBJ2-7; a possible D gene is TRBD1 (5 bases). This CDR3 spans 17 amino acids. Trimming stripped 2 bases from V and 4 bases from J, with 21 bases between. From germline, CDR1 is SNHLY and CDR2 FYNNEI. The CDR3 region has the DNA TGTGCCAGCAGTGAAAATATGGACACCTACTCCACTTACGAGCAGTACTTC. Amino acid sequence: CASSENMDTYSTYEQYF.

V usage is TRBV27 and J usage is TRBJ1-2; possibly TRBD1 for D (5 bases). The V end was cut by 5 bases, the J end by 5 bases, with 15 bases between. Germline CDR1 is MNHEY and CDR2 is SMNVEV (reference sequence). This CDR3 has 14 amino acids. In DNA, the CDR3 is TGTGCCAGCAGTCCCTACAGCCCAGGGTATGGCTACACCTTC. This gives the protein CASSPYSPGYGYTF.

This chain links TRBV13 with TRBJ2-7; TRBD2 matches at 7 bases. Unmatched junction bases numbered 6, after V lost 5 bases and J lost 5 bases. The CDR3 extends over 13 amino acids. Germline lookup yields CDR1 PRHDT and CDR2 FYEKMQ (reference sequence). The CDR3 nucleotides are TGTGCCAGCAGCCCTGGGACTACCCACGAGCAGTACTTC. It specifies CASSPGTTHEQYF. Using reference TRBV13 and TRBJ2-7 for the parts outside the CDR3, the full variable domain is AAGVIQSPRHLIKEKRETATLKCYPIPRHDTVYWYQQGPGQDPQFLISFYEKMQSDKGSIPDRFSAQQFSDYHSELNMSSLELGDSALYFCASSPGTTHEQYFGPGTRLTVT.

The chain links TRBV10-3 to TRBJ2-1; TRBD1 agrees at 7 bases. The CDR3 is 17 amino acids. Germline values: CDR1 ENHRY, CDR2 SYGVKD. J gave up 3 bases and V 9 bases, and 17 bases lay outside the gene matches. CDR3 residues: CAIGWDRSPIIYNEQFF. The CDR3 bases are TGTGCCATTGGGTGGGACAGAAGTCCGATTATCTACAATGAGCAGTTCTTC.

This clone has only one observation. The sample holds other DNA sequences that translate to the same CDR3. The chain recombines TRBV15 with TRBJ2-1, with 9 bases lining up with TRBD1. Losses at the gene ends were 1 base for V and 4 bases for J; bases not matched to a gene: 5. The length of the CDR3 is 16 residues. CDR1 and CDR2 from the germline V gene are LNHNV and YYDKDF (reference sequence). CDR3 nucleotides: TGTGCCACCAGCAGAGGCCGACAGGGGGTATACAATGAGCAGTTCTTC. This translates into CATSRGRQGVYNEQFF.

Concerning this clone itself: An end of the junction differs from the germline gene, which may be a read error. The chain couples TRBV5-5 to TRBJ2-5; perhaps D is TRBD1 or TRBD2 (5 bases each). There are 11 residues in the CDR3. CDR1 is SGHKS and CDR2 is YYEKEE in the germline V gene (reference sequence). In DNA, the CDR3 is TGTGCCAGCAGCTTGGGGGACGGCCCAAACTTC. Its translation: CASSLGDGPNF.

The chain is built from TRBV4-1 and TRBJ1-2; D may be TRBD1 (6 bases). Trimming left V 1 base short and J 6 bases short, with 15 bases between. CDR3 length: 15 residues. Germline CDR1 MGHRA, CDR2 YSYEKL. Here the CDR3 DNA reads TGCGCCAGCAGCCAAGTCCTGGGGGCGCTTGATGGCTACACCTTC. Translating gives CASSQVLGALDGYTF.

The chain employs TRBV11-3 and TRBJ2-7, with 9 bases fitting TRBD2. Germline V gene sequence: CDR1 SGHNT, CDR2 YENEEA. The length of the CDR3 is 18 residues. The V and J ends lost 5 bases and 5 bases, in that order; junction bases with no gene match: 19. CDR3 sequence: CASSPLRMLAGLPHEQYF. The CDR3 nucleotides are TGTGCCAGCAGCCCCCTTAGGATGCTAGCGGGACTTCCCCACGAGCAGTACTTC.

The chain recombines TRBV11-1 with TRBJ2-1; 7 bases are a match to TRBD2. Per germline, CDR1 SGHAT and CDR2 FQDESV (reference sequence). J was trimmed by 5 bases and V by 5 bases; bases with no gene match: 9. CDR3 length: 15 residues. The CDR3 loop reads CASSPLGGFNNEQFF. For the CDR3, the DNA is TGTGCCAGCAGCCCCCTCGGGGGGTTCAACAATGAGCAGTTCTTC.

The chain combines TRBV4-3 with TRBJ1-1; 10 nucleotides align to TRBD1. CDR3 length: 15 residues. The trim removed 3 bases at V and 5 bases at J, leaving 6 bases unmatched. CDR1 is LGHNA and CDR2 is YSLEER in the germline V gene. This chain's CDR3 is CASSQLTGGLTEAFF. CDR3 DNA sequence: TGCGCCAGCAGCCAGCTGACAGGGGGCTTAACTGAAGCTTTCTTT.

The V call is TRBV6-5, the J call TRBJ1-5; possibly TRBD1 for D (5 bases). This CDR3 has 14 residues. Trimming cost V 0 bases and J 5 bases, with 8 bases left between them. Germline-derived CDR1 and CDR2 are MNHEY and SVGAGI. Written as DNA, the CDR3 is TGTGCCAGCAGTTACTCAGGGGACCATCAGCCCCAGCATTTT. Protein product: CASSYSGDHQPQHF.

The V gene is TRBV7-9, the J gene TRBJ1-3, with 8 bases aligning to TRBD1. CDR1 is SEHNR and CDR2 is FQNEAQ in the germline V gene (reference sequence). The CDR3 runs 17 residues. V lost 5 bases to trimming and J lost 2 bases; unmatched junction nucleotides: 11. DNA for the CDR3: TGTGCCAGCAGCCAGCCGGGACAGGCATCGACTGGAAACACCATATATTTT. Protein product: CASSQPGQASTGNTIYF.

CDR3 DNA: TGTGCCAGCTCACCAGAGGCCTTTTACCCCAATGAGCAGTTCTTC. As protein: CASSPEAFYPNEQFF. V is TRBV18 and J is TRBJ2-1; no firm D call. Deletions cut 2 bases from V and 6 bases from J, with 14 bases between. This CDR3 contains 15 residues. From germline, CDR1 is KGHSH and CDR2 LQKENI.

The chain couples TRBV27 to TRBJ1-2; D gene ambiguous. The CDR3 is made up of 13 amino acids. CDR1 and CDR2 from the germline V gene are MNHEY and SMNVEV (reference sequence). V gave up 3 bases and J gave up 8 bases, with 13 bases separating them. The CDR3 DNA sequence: TGTGCCAGCAGTTTGGCGGGGTTGGACGGCTACACCTTC. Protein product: CASSLAGLDGYTF.

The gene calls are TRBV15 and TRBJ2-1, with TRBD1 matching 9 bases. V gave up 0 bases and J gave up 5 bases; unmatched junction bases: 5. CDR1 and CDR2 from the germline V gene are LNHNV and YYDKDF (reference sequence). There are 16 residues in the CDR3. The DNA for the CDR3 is TGTGCCACCAGCAGAGATGCCTGGACAGGGGACAATGAGCAGTTCTTC. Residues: CATSRDAWTGDNEQFF.

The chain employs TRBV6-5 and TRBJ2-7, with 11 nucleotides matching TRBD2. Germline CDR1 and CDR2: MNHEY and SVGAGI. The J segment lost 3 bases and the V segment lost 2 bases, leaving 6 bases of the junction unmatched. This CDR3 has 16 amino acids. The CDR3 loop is CASSYGGGTSGYEQYF. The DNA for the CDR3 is TGTGCCAGCAGTTACGGCGGGGGGACTAGCGGCTACGAGCAGTACTTC.